One TCR beta chain is described in this entry. The CDR3 contains 15 residues. Trimming shortened V by 0 bases and J by 6 bases, and 9 bases separated the two germline ends. CDR1 is KGHSH, CDR2 LQKENI, per germline. These data originate in a study of T cell changes during pregnancy in multiple sclerosis. Clones were read by immunoSEQ multiplex PCR, and TCRdb kept only the in-frame ones, dropping some. The sample consists of approximately 31,000 clones, 85% to 95% of them appearing once. The TCR comes from a female donor with multiple sclerosis, enrolled in a pregnancy study. V is TRBV18 and J is TRBJ1-6; perhaps TRBD1 as D (5 bases). The sample here was CD4+ T cells from peripheral blood mononuclear cells, taken in the second trimester of pregnancy. The CDR3 DNA reads TGTGCCAGCTCACCACCACCCCAGGGTAATTCACCCCTCCACTTT. It codes for CASSPPPQGNSPLHF.